The 19 T cell receptor beta chains listed next were all sequenced from one sample in a study of Ad26.COV2.S vaccination and SARS-CoV-2 variants. Here immunoSEQ multiplex PCR was the method, and the copy in TCRdb shows in-frame clones only, minus some. Of about 280,000 clones detected, around 87% appear once; the ten largest clones hold more than 2.5%. Treatment reported: 15 to 20 received Ad26.COV2.S at low or high dose, single or two shots; about five received placebo; per-sample allocation not given. The investigators took samples on day 63 after the first vaccine or placebo injection. Sequenced material: peripheral blood, taken in a trial of Ad26.COV2.S vaccine versus placebo. The receptors shown here come from a person aged 18-60 years who received the Ad26.COV2.S COVID-19 vaccine or a placebo.

The V and J genes are TRBV19 and TRBJ1-4; no clear D. The CDR3 has 13 residues. Germline lookup yields CDR1 LNHDA and CDR2 SQIVND (reference sequence). V lost 3 bases, J lost 5 bases, and 7 bases lay in between. CDR3 sequence reads: CASSILRNEKLFF. In nucleotides, the CDR3 is TGTGCCAGTAGTATCCTTAGAAATGAAAAACTGTTTTTT.

J is TRBJ2-1 and V is TRBV5-4, with D perhaps TRBD1 (6 bases). V lost 6 bases and J lost 12, with 16 bases in between. CDR3 length: 12 residues. Germline V gene lookup returns CDR1 SGHNT and CDR2 YYREEE (reference sequence). CDR3 nucleotide sequence: TGTGCCAGCAACACGAACCAGGGGAGGCAGTTCTTC. Its protein is CASNTNQGRQFF.

The rearrangement uses TRBV2 and TRBJ1-1, with D unclear. Germline-derived CDR1 and CDR2 are SNHLY and FYNNEI. The V end was cut by 8 bases, the J end by 1 base, with 14 bases between. This CDR3 is 14 amino acids long. CDR3 residues: CASYKGLQNTEAFF. The DNA of the CDR3 is TGTGCCAGCTACAAAGGACTGCAGAACACTGAAGCTTTCTTT.

The chain uses TRBV6-2 or TRBV6-3 and TRBJ2-1; 7 nucleotides line up with TRBD1. Germline lookup yields CDR1 MNHEY and CDR2 SVGEGT. V was clipped by 2 bases and J by 4 bases; unmatched bases: 5. The CDR3 has 15 residues. CDR3 bases: TGTGCCAGCAGTTACGCTCGGACAGGTTACAATGAGCAGTTCTTC. Protein sequence: CASSYARTGYNEQFF.

The V call is TRBV20-1, the J call TRBJ1-1; D gene unclear. Deletions cut 5 bases from V and 3 bases from J, with 7 bases between. The CDR3 loop spans 11 amino acids. Germline V gene sequence: CDR1 DFQATT, CDR2 SNEGSKA (reference sequence). The CDR3 bases are TGCAGTGCTGGACGGGACACTGAAGCTTTCTTT. This translates into CSAGRDTEAFF.

This chain connects TRBV28 to TRBJ1-2; D might be TRBD1 (5 bases). V lost 7 bases, J lost 7 bases, and 13 bases lay in between. The CDR3 is 12 residues long. Germline V gives CDR1 MDHEN, CDR2 SYDVKM. The CDR3 DNA reads as TGTGCCAGCATCACAATGGGGGGTGGCTACACCTTC. This translates into CASITMGGGYTF.

This sequence joins TRBV7-2 and TRBJ2-3; tentatively, D is TRBD2 (5 bases). The CDR3 has 14 amino acids. The V end lost 1 base, the J end lost 4 bases, and 9 bases lay between the germline ends. Germline CDR1 reads SGHTA; CDR2 reads FQGNSA. CDR3 loop: CASSLGLAPDTQYF. The CDR3 nucleotides are TGTGCCAGCAGCTTAGGCCTAGCACCAGATACGCAGTATTTT. The full variable domain, completed using reference TRBV7-2 and TRBJ2-3, is GAGVSQSPSNKVTEKGKDVELRCDPISGHTALYWYRQSLGQGLEFLIYFQGNSAPDKSGLPSDRFSAERTGGSVSTLTIQRTQQEDSAVYLCASSLGLAPDTQYFGPGTRLTVL.

The count of this clone is one. As DNA, the CDR3 is TGCAGCGTTGATGCGCCGGGTAGCTACGAGCAGTACTTC. It specifies CSVDAPGSYEQYF. This sequence joins TRBV29-1 and TRBJ2-7; no definite D call. This CDR3 contains 13 residues. Germline V gives CDR1 SQVTM, CDR2 ANQGSEA. V was shortened by 3 bases and J by 3 bases, with 12 bases between the two germline ends.

The rearrangement uses TRBV27 and TRBJ2-1; D is uncertain. Germline-derived CDR1 and CDR2 are MNHEY and SMNVEV (reference sequence). V was pared by 8 bases and J by 0 bases, with 8 bases between. This CDR3 is 13 amino acids long. CDR3 in amino acids: CASWKSSYNEQFF. CDR3 nucleotide sequence: TGTGCCAGCTGGAAAAGCTCCTACAATGAGCAGTTCTTC.

This clone was recorded once. This rearrangement joins TRBV19 to TRBJ1-5, with D perhaps TRBD1 (5 bases). Germline V gene sequence: CDR1 LNHDA, CDR2 SQIVND (reference sequence). The CDR3 length is 14 residues. Trimming pared 2 bases from V and 5 bases from J, leaving 10 bases between. This CDR3 is CASSITQGYQPQHF. The CDR3 DNA reads as TGTGCCAGTAGTATAACGCAGGGTTATCAGCCCCAGCATTTT.

This sequence joins TRBV19 and TRBJ2-7, with 8 nucleotides matching TRBD1. Germline CDR1 reads LNHDA; CDR2 reads SQIVND (reference sequence). The CDR3 runs to 14 residues. Trimming cost V 6 bases and J 4 bases; bases outside gene matches: 8. CDR3 region: CASRGGQGIYEQYF. In DNA, the CDR3 is TGTGCCAGTAGAGGTGGACAGGGCATTTACGAGCAGTACTTC.

The rearrangement links TRBV2 to TRBJ2-2; D is unresolved. This CDR3 has 12 residues. CDR1 SNHLY and CDR2 FYNNEI come from the germline V gene. V lost 9 bases, J lost 3 bases, and 8 bases lay in between. The CDR3 reads CASALDTGELFF. The CDR3 nucleotides read TGTGCCAGTGCCCTTGACACCGGGGAGCTGTTTTTT. Full variable domain (remainder filled in from reference TRBV2 and TRBJ2-2): EPEVTQTPSHQVTQMGQEVILRCVPISNHLYFYWYRQILGQKVEFLVSFYNNEISEKSEIFDDQFSVERPDGSNFTLKIRSTKLEDSAMYFCASALDTGELFFGEGSRLTVL.

The V call is TRBV7-6, the J call TRBJ1-2; 7 bases match TRBD1. Trimming took 7 bases from V and 0 from J; bases not matched to a gene: 14. The length of the CDR3 is 17 residues. The germline CDR1 and CDR2 sequences are SGHVS and FNYEAQ. CDR3 residues: CASIPRGVTGPNYGYTF. The CDR3 DNA reads as TGTGCCAGCATCCCAAGGGGTGTGACAGGGCCTAACTATGGCTACACCTTC.

CDR3 nucleotides: TGTGCCAGCAGCTTAGTCGGGACTACCGACAATGAGCAGTTCTTC. Its protein is CASSLVGTTDNEQFF. The chain recombines TRBV7-6 with TRBJ2-1; 7 bases are shared with TRBD2. This CDR3 has 15 residues. The germline CDR1 and CDR2 sequences are SGHVS and FNYEAQ. J was trimmed by 5 bases and V by 1 base; bases with no gene match: 5.

The rearrangement uses TRBV5-1 and TRBJ1-5, with TRBD1 matching over 10 bases. CDR3 size: 14 residues. J was trimmed by 4 bases and V by 4 bases; bases with no gene match: 2. CDR1 and CDR2 (germline): SGHRS, YFSETQ. The CDR3 loop is CASSQGQGNQPQHF. CDR3 bases: TGCGCCAGCAGCCAGGGACAGGGGAATCAGCCCCAGCATTTT. Looking up the rest from reference TRBV5-1 and TRBJ1-5 gives the full variable domain: KAGVTQTPRYLIKTRGQQVTLSCSPISGHRSVSWYQQTPGQGLQFLFEYFSETQRNKGNFPGRFSGRQFSNSRSEMNVSTLELGDSALYLCASSQGQGNQPQHFGDGTRLSIL.

This clone was seen once. V usage is TRBV3-1 (or the pseudogene TRBV3-2) and J usage is TRBJ2-1; 10 positions match TRBD1. CDR1 is LGHDT and CDR2 is YNNKEL in the germline V gene (reference sequence). Trimming took 4 bases from V and 6 from J; bases not matched to a gene: 3. The CDR3 contains 14 residues. The CDR3 region is CASSPWTGGNEQFF. CDR3 bases: TGTGCCAGCAGCCCCTGGACAGGGGGCAATGAGCAGTTCTTC.

Only one count was recorded for this clone. V is TRBV6-5 and J is TRBJ1-6, with a possible D match to TRBD1 (5 bases). Germline-derived CDR1 and CDR2 are MNHEY and SVGAGI. The CDR3 has 14 residues. Trimming removed 7 bases at V and 10 bases at J, with 17 bases between. The chain's CDR3 is CASTQTVWGSPLHF. The CDR3 nucleotides read TGTGCCAGCACCCAGACAGTTTGGGGGTCACCCCTCCACTTT.

This clone was seen a few times. In DNA, the CDR3 is TGTGCCAGCAGACCCCTTGAGGAAGATACGCAGTATTTT. Translated, it gives CASRPLEEDTQYF. The chain has TRBV27 and TRBJ2-3; D is unclear. V was trimmed by 6 bases and J by 5 bases, leaving 12 bases between them. The CDR3 runs 13 residues. Per the germline V gene, CDR1 is MNHEY and CDR2 is SMNVEV (reference sequence).

V and J are TRBV6-5 and TRBJ1-5; D remains ambiguous. Germline CDR1 is MNHEY and CDR2 is SVGAGI. Trimming took off 11 bases at V and 6 bases at J, with 17 bases between the two ends. The length of the CDR3 is 13 residues. The CDR3 sequence: CACARGGAQPQHF. In nucleotides, the CDR3 is TGTGCCTGCGCCCGCGGTGGAGCTCAGCCCCAGCATTTT.